The sequence of this TCR beta chain was determined in a study of T-cell reconstitution after alpha-beta-depleted transplantation in children. Preparation of the TCRbeta library used unique molecular identifiers. One entry per CDR3 protein, called by TCRdb with MiXCR from the PCR reads. Among some 290,000 distinct CDR3 sequences listed, approximately 9.6% were seen once. This clonotype was picked up a small number of times. Trimming shortened V by 0 bases and J by 6 bases, and 13 bases separated the two germline ends. This CDR3 is 15 amino acids long. Germline V lookup: CDR1 SGDLS, CDR2 YYNGEE. The TCR comes from a human donor who donated a stem cell graft to a child with SCID. V is TRBV9 and J is TRBJ2-1; tentatively, D is TRBD2 (6 bases). The specimen comprised PBMCs from the stem cell graft donor, sampled from the stem cell graft. Here the CDR3 DNA reads TGTGCCAGCAGCGTAGAAGGGACTGGTACCAATGAGCAGTTCTTC. Translation gives CASSVEGTGTNEQFF.